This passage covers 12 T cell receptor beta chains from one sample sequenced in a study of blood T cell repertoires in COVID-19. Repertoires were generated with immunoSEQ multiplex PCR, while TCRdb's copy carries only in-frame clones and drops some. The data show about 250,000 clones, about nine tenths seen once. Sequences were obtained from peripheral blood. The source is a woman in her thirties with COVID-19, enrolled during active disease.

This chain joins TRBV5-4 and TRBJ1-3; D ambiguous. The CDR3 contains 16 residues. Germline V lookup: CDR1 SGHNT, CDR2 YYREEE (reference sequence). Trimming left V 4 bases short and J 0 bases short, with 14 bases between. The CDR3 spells CASSPGHSYSGNTIYF. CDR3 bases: TGTGCCAGCAGCCCTGGGCACAGTTACTCTGGAAACACCATATATTTT.

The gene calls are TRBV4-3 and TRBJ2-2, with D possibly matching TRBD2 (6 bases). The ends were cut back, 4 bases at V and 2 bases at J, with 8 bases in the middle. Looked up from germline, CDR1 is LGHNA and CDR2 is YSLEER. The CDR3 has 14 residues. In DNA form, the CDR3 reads TGCGCCAGCAGCCGACTAGAAAACACCGGGGAGCTGTTTTTT. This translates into CASSRLENTGELFF.

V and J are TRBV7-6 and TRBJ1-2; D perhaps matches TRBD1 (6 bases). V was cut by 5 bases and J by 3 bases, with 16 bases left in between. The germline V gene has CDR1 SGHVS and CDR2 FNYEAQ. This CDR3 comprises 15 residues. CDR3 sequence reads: CASSPAGRGDYGYTF. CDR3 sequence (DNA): TGTGCCAGCAGCCCCGCCGGGAGGGGGGACTATGGCTACACCTTC.

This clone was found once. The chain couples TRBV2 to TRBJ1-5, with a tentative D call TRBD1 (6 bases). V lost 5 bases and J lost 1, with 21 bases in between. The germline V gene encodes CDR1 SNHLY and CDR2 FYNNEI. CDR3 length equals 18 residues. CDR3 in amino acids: CASSNDSGGGRSNQPQHF. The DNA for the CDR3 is TGTGCCAGCAGTAATGACAGTGGGGGCGGTAGAAGCAATCAGCCCCAGCATTTT.

CDR3 in amino acids: CASSRSYGNTEAFF. As DNA, the CDR3 is TGTGCCAGCAGCCGTTCATACGGGAACACTGAAGCTTTCTTT. The gene calls are TRBV3-1 (or the pseudogene TRBV3-2) and TRBJ1-1; D is ambiguous. There are 14 residues in the CDR3. The V end was cut by 4 bases, the J end by 1 base, with 10 bases between. Germline V gives CDR1 LGHDT, CDR2 YNNKEL (reference sequence).

The CDR3 reads CASSLDGLSNQPQHF. CDR3 in DNA: TGTGCCAGCAGCTTAGACGGACTGAGCAATCAGCCCCAGCATTTT. This chain joins TRBV7-2 and TRBJ1-5; no firm D call. CDR3 size: 15 residues. Trimming removed 1 base at V and 1 base at J, with 8 bases between. The V gene's germline CDR1 is SGHTA and CDR2 FQGNSA.

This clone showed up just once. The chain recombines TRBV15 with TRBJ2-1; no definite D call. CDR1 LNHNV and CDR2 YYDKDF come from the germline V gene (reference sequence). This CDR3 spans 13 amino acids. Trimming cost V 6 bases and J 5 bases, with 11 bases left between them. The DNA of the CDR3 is TGTGCCACCAGGGTCGGTGTAAACAATGAGCAGTTCTTC. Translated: CATRVGVNNEQFF.

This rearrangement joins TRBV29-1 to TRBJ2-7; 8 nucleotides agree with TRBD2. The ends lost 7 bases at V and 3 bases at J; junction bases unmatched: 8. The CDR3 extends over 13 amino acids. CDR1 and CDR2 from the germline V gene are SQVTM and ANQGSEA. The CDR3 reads CSARGGLDYEQYF. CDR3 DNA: TGCAGCGCTCGGGGGGGACTAGACTACGAGCAGTACTTC.

In DNA form, the CDR3 reads TGCGCCAGCAGTCATTTCCGCAGGGGTTCCGAGCAGTACGTC. Its protein product is CASSHFRRGSEQYV. The V call is TRBV23-1, the J call TRBJ2-7, with TRBD1 as a possible D gene (6 bases). TRBV23-1 is designated an ORF whose function remains uncertain. Trimming removed 3 bases from V and 6 bases from J, with 15 bases in between. The CDR3 sequence is 14 residues long.

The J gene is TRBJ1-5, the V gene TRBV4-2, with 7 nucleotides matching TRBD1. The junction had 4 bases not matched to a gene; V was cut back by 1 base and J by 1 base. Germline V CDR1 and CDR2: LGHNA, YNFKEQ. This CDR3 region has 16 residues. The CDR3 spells CASSQAQGQSNQPQHF. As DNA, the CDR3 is TGTGCCAGCAGCCAAGCACAGGGGCAAAGCAATCAGCCCCAGCATTTT.

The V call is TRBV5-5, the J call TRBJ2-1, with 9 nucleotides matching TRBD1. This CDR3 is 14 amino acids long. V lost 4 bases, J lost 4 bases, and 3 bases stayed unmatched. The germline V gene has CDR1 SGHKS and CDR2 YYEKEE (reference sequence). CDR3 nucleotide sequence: TGTGCCAGCAGCCAGGACAGGGGATACAATGAGCAGTTCTTC. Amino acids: CASSQDRGYNEQFF.

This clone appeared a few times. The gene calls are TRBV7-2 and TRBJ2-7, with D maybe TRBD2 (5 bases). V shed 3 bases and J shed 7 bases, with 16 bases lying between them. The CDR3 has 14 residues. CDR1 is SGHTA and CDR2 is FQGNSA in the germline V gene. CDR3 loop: CASSFRFGMGEQYV. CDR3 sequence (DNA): TGTGCCAGCAGCTTTCGGTTCGGGATGGGGGAGCAGTACGTC.